This T cell receptor (beta chain) was identified during a study of cytomegalovirus exposure and HLA in healthy donors. Overall study results and limits: When presence/absence was analysed, sequencing depth was taken to be roughly uniform across donors. Evidence from a later analysis indicated that most CMV-associated TCR beta chains looked HLA-restricted. CMV antigen specificity of a few CMV-associated chains was confirmed in vitro.

Germline V gives CDR1 SGHVS, CDR2 FQNEAQ. The V and J ends lost 0 bases and 2 bases, in that order; junction bases with no gene match: 0. The CDR3 covers 14 residues. Turning to this clone: The target antigen is unknown.

Researchers ran the PCR with 60 Vbeta and 13 Jbeta primers. Using immunoSEQ multiplex PCR, the repertoire was profiled, and TCRdb retains in-frame clones only, with some absent. Here the sample spans roughly 190,000 clones, just under 80% being singletons. This chain joins TRBV7-8 and TRBJ2-7; 8 positions match TRBD1. The sequenced sample consisted of PBMCs. This TCR was sampled from a female donor in good health and CMV-seronegative. CDR3 sequence: CASSLAGQAYEQYF. The CDR3, as DNA: TGTGCCAGCAGCTTAGCGGGACAGGCCTACGAGCAGTACTTC.